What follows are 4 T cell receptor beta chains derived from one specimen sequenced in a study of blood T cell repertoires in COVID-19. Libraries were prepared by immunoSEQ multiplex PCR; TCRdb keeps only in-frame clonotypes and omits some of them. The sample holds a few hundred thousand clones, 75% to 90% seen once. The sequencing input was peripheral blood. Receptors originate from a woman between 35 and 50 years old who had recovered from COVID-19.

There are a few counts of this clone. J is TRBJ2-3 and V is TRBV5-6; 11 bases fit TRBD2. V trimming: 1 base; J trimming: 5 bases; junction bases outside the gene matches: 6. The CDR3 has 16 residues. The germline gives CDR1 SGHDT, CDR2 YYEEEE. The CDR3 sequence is CASSLPGLAVQDTQYF. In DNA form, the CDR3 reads TGTGCCAGCAGCTTGCCGGGACTAGCGGTCCAAGATACGCAGTATTTT.

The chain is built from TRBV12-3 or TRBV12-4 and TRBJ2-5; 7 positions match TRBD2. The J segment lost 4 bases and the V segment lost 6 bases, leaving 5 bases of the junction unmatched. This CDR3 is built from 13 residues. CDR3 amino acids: CASSPAGPETQYF. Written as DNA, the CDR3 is TGTGCCAGCAGCCCAGCGGGACCAGAGACCCAGTACTTC.

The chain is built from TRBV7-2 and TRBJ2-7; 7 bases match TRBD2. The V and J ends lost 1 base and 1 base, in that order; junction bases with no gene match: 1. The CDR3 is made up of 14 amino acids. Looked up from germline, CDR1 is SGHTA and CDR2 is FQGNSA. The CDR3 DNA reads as TGTGCCAGCAGCTTAGGCGGGGGTTCCTACGAGCAGTACTTC. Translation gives CASSLGGGSYEQYF.

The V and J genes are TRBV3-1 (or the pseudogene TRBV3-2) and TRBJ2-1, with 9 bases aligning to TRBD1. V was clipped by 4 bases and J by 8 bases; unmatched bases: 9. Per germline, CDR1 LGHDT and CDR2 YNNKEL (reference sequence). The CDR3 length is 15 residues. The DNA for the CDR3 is TGTGCCAGCAGCCGGGACAGGGAGGGCTCAGATGAGCAGTTCTTC. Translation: CASSRDREGSDEQFF.